This T cell receptor (beta chain) was observed in a study of beta chain features in type 1 diabetes. Study-wide results and caveats: There were fewer insertions and more deletions at the VDJ junctions of type 1 diabetes patients.

Expressed TCRB transcripts were sequenced after all isolated RNA was converted to cDNA. Clones were sequenced by immunoSEQ multiplex PCR, and TCRdb holds only the in-frame ones, with some missing. The profile shows under 450,000 clones, approximately 15% of them singletons. V lost 2 bases to trimming and J lost 5 bases, with 10 bases between them. CDR3 length equals 13 residues. Germline-derived CDR1 and CDR2 are SGHDT and YYEEEE. A word on this clone: The antigen remains undetermined.

Sorting based on CD45RO/CCR7/CD25/CD127/CD95/CD27 separated CD4+ naive, central memory, regulatory and stem cell-like memory cells. Sequenced input: naive CD4+ T cells from blood. The TCR was taken from a woman aged 18-30 years in good health. The chain recombines TRBV5-6 with TRBJ1-1, with D possibly TRBD1 on 5 matching bases. The CDR3 here is CASSFRDHTEAFF. For the CDR3, the DNA is TGTGCCAGCAGCTTCAGGGATCATACTGAAGCTTTCTTT.